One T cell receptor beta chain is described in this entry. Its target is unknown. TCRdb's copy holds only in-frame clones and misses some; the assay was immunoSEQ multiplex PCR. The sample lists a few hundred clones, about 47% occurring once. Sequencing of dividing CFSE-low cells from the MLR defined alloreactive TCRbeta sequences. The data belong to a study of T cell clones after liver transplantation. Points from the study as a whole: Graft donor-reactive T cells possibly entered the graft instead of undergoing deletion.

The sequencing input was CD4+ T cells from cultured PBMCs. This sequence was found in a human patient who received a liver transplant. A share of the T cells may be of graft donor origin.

The CDR3 DNA sequence: TGTGCCAGCAGCTTAAGACAGGGGAACACTGAAGCTTTCTTT. This sequence encodes CASSLRQGNTEAFF. The chain recombines TRBV11-2 with TRBJ1-1; TRBD1 aligns across 7 bases. The CDR3 has 14 residues. Trimming cost V 2 bases and J 1 base; bases outside gene matches: 1. Germline-derived CDR1 and CDR2 are SGHAT and FQNNGV.